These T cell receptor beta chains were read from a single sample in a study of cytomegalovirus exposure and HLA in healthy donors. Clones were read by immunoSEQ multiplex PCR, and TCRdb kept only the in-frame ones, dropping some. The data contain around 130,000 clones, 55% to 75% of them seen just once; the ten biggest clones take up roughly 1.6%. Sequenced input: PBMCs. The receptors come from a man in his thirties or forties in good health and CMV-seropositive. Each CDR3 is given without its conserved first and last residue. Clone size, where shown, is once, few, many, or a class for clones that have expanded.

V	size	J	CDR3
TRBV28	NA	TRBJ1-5	ASRPTGGHQPQH
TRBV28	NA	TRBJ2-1	ASRLRDRVYNEQF
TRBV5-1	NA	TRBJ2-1	ASSPTRLAGVDEQF
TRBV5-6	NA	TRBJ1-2	ASTSWGEGGEGYT
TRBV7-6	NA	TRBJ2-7	ASSLEAGELDYEQY
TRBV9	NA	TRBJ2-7	ASSAGSGSYEQY
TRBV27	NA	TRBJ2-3	ASSLMAGTDTQY
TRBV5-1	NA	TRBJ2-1	ASSLGQGLPMNEQF
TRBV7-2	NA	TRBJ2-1	ASSLVTSRIEQF
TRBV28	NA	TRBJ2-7	ASSSAPGRGGFYEQY
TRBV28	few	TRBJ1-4	ASSLDRYNEKLF
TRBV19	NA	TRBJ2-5	ASGLAGSQETQY
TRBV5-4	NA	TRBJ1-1	ASSPTGGADPF
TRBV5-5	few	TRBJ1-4	ASSFRGSNEKLF
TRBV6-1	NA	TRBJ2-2	ASKIGTGGFGELF